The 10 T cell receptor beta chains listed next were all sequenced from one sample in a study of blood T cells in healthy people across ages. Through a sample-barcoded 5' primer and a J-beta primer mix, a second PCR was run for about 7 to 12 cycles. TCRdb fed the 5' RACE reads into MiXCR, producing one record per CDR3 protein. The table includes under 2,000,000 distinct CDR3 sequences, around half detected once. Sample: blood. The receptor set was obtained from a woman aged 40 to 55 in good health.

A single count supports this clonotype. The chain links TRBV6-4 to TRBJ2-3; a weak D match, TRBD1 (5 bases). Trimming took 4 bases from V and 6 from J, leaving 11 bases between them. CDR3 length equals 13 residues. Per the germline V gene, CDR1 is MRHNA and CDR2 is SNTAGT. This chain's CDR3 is CASSANWGDTQYF. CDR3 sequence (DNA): TGTGCCAGCAGTGCAAACTGGGGCGATACGCAGTATTTT.

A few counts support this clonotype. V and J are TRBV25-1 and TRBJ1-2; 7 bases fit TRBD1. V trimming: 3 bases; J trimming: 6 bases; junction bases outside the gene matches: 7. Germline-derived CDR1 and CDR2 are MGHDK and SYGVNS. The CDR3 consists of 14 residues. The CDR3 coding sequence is TGTGCCAGCAGTGATACAGGGGCGGTACATGGCTACACCTTC. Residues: CASSDTGAVHGYTF.

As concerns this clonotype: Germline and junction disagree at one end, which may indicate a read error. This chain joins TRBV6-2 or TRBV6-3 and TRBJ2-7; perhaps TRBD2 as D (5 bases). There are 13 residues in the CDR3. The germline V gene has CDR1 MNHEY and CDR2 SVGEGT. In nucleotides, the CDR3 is TGTGCCGGCAGCCAACAGACTACCTACGAGCAGTACTTC. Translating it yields CAGSQQTTYEQYF.

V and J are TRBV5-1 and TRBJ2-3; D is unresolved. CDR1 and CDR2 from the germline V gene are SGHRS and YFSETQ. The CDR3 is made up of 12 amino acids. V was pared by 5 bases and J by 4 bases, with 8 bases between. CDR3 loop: CASRADADTQYF. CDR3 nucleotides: TGCGCCAGCAGGGCTGATGCAGATACGCAGTATTTT. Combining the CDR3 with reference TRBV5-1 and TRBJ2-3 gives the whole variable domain KAGVTQTPRYLIKTRGQQVTLSCSPISGHRSVSWYQQTPGQGLQFLFEYFSETQRNKGNFPGRFSGRQFSNSRSEMNVSTLELGDSALYLCASRADADTQYFGPGTRLTVL.

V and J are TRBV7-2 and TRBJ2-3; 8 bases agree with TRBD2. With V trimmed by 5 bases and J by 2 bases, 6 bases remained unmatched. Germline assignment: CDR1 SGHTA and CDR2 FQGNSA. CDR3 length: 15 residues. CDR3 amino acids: CASSQQRGTTDTQYF. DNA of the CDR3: TGTGCCAGCAGCCAACAGCGGGGGACCACAGATACGCAGTATTTT. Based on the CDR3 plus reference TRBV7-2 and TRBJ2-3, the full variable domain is GAGVSQSPSNKVTEKGKDVELRCDPISGHTALYWYRQSLGQGLEFLIYFQGNSAPDKSGLPSDRFSAERTGGSVSTLTIQRTQQEDSAVYLCASSQQRGTTDTQYFGPGTRLTVL.

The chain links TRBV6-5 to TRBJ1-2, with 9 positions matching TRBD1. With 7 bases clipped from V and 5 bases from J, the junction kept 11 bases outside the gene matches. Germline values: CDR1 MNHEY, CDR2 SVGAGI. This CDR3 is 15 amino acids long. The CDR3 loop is CASTAWGQGGYGYTF. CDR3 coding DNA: TGTGCCAGCACGGCATGGGGACAGGGAGGGTATGGCTACACCTTC.

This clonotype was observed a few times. CDR3 bases: TGCGCCAGCAGCCAAGATTCGACAGCTACCTACGAGCAGTACTTC. Its protein product is CASSQDSTATYEQYF. This chain links TRBV4-1 with TRBJ2-7; D may be TRBD1 (5 bases). Deletions cut 0 bases from V and 2 bases from J, with 11 bases between. There are 15 residues in the CDR3. Per germline, CDR1 MGHRA and CDR2 YSYEKL.

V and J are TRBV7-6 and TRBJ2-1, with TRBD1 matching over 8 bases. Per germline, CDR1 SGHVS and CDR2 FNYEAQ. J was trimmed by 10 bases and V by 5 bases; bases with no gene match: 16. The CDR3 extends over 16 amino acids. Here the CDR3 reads CASSPQTGATWNEQFF. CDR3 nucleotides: TGTGCCAGCAGCCCACAGACAGGGGCGACCTGGAACGAGCAGTTCTTC.

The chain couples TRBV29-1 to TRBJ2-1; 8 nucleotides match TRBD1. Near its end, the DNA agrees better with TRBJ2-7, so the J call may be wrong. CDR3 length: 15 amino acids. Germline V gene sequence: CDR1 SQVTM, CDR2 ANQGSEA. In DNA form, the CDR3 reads TGCAGCTTTTCTTGGCAGGGGGCGCCTAATAATGAGCAGTACTTC. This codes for CSFSWQGAPNNEQYF.

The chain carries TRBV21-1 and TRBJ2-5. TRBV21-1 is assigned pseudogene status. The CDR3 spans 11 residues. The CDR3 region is CASSKDKTQYF. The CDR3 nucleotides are TGTGCCAGCAGCAAAGACAAGACCCAGTACTTC.